Listed below are T cell receptor beta chains from one sample, sequenced in a study of blood T cell repertoires in COVID-19. Assay used: immunoSEQ multiplex PCR; TCRdb lists only in-frame clones, some missing. Of roughly 42,000 clones in the sample, 80% to 90% were seen once. Sequenced: peripheral blood. The receptors derive from a man aged 25 to 40 with active or convalescent COVID-19. Both conserved end residues are part of each CDR3. The order of the fields is J gene, clone size, D gene, V gene, CDR3 DNA, CDR3 protein. The D gene is left open where the match is weak. Size tells how often a clone was seen (once, few, many) or the class of an expanded clone, and some rows leave it out.

j_gene: TRBJ1-4; abundance: .; d_gene: .; v_gene: TRBV6-5; CDR3nt: TGTGCCAGCAGCCCAATCGACAGATATGAAAAACTGTTTTTT; CDR3aa: CASSPIDRYEKLFF
j_gene: TRBJ2-5; abundance: .; d_gene: TRBD1; v_gene: TRBV6-4; CDR3nt: TGTGCCAGCAGTGAACAGGGGGCGGAAGAGACCCAGTACTTC; CDR3aa: CASSEQGAEETQYF
j_gene: TRBJ2-1; abundance: .; d_gene: TRBD2; v_gene: TRBV11-2; CDR3nt: TGTGCCAGCAGTAAAGCCTCGCCAGCGGGAGGGGATGAGCAGTTCTTC; CDR3aa: CASSKASPAGGDEQFF
j_gene: TRBJ2-7; abundance: .; d_gene: TRBD1; v_gene: TRBV19; CDR3nt: TGTGCCAGTAGTATAACAGGGGGCGCAGTCTACGAGCAGTACTTC; CDR3aa: CASSITGGAVYEQYF
j_gene: TRBJ1-4; abundance: .; d_gene: .; v_gene: TRBV7-3; CDR3nt: TGTGCCTCCCAAGAGGCGCATCGTGGGGGCTCTAATGAAAAACTGTTTTTT; CDR3aa: CASQEAHRGGSNEKLFF
j_gene: TRBJ2-5; abundance: .; d_gene: TRBD2; v_gene: TRBV6-5; CDR3nt: TGTGCCAGCAGTTACTCAGGGGCGGGAGTGGAGACCCAGTACTTC; CDR3aa: CASSYSGAGVETQYF
j_gene: TRBJ1-6; abundance: .; d_gene: .; v_gene: TRBV28; CDR3nt: TGTGCCAGCAGTTGGGGGGGCGCGGGGTCACCCCTCCACTTT; CDR3aa: CASSWGGAGSPLHF
j_gene: TRBJ1-1; abundance: .; d_gene: .; v_gene: TRBV11-2; CDR3nt: TGTGCCAGCAGCTTAGTCCGGGGAAACACTGAAGCTTTCTTT; CDR3aa: CASSLVRGNTEAFF
j_gene: TRBJ2-1; abundance: .; d_gene: TRBD2; v_gene: TRBV6-1; CDR3nt: TGTGCCAGCAGTGAAGAGGGGCTACTAGCGGGAGGGTGGATTATTGGGGACAATGAGCAGTTCTTC; CDR3aa: CASSEEGLLAGGWIIGDNEQFF
j_gene: TRBJ1-2; abundance: once; d_gene: TRBD1; v_gene: TRBV5-1; CDR3nt: TGCGCCAGCAGCCCGACCGGGACAGACTATGGCTACACCTTC; CDR3aa: CASSPTGTDYGYTF
j_gene: TRBJ2-7; abundance: .; d_gene: TRBD1; v_gene: TRBV7-9; CDR3nt: TGTGCCAGCAGCCAACAGACAGGGGACTACGAGCAGTACTTC; CDR3aa: CASSQQTGDYEQYF